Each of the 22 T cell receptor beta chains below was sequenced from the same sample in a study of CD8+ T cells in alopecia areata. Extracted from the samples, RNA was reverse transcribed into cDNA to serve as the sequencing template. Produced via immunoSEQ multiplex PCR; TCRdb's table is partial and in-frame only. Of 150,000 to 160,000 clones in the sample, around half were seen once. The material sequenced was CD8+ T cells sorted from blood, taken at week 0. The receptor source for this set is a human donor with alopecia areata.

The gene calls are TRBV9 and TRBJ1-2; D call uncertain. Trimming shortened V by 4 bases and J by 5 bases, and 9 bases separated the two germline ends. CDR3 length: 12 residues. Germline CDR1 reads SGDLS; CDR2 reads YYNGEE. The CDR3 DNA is TGTGCCAGCAGCTCGGGAGATTATGGCTACACCTTC. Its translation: CASSSGDYGYTF.

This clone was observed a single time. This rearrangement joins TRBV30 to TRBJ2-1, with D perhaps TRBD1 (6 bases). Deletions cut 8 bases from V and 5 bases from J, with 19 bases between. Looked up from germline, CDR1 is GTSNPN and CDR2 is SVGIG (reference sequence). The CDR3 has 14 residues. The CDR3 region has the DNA TGTGCCGGGAAAGAGGGGGTTAGGAACAATGAGCAGTTCTTC. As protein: CAGKEGVRNNEQFF.

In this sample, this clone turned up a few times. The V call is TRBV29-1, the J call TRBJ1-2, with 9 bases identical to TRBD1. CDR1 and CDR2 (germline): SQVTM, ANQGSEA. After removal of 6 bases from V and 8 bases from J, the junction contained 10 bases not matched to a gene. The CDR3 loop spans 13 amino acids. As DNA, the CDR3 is TGCAGCGTGGCCGGGACAGGGTCGAGAGGCTACACCTTC. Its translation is CSVAGTGSRGYTF.

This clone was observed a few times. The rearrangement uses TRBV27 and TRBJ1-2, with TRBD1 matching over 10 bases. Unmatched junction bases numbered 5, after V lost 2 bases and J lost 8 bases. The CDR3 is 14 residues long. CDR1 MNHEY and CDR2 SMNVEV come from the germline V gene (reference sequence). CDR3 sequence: CASSLTGTGVGYTF. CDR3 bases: TGTGCCAGCAGTTTAACCGGGACAGGGGTAGGCTACACCTTC.

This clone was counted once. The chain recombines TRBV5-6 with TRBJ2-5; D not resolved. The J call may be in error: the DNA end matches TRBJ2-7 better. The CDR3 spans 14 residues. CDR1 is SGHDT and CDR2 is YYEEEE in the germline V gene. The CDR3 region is CASSLGGVGYEQYF. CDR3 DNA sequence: TGTGCCAGCAGCTTGGGAGGCGTGGGCTACGAGCAGTACTTC.

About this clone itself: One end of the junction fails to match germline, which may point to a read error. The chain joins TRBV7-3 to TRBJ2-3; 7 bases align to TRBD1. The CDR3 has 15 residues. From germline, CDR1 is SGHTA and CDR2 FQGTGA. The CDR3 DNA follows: TGTGCCAGCAGCGTAACCCAGGGGGATGGAGATACGCAGTATTTT. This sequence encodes CASSVTQGDGDTQYF.

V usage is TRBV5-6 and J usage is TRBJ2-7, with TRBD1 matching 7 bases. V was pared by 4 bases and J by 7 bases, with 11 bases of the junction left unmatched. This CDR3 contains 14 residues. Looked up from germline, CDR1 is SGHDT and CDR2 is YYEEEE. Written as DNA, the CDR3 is TGTGCCAGCAGCATGGGGACAGCCTGGGAGGAGCAGTACTTC. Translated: CASSMGTAWEEQYF.

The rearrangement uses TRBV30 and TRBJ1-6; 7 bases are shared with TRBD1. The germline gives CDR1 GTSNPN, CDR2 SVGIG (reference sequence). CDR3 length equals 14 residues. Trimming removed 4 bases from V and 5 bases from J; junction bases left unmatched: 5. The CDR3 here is CAWTDGTDNSPLHF. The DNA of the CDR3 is TGTGCCTGGACTGATGGGACAGATAATTCACCCCTCCACTTT.

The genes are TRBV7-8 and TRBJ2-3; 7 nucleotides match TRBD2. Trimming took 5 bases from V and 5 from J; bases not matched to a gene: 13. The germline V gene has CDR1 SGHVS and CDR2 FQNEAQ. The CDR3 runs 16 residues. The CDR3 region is CASSMPMRGKGDTQYF. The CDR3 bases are TGTGCCAGCAGCATGCCAATGCGGGGGAAGGGAGATACGCAGTATTTT.

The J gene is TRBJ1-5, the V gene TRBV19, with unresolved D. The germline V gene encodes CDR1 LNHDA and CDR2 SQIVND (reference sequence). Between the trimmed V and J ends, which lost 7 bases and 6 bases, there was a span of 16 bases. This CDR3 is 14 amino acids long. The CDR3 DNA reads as TGTGCCAGTATGACACGAGATCATGGTCAGCCCCAGCATTTT. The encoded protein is CASMTRDHGQPQHF.

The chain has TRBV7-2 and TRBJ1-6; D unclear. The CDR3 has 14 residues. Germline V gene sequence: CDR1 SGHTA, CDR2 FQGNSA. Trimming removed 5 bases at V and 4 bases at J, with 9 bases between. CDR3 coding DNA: TGTGCCAGCAGCGAACGGGGATATAATTCACCCCTCCACTTT. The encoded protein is CASSERGYNSPLHF.

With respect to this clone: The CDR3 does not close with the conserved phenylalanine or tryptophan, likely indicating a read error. Written as DNA, the CDR3 is TGTGCCATCAGTGAACTAGCGGGAGACACAGATACGCAGTATTAT. As protein: CAISELAGDTDTQYY. This chain links TRBV10-3 with TRBJ2-3, with TRBD2 matching over 11 bases. V lost 3 bases to trimming and J lost 2 bases; unmatched junction nucleotides: 1. There are 15 residues in the CDR3. Germline V gene data show CDR1 as ENHRY and CDR2 as SYGVKD.

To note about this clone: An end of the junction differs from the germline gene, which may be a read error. The CDR3 loop is CASSYGTSVRF. The CDR3 DNA is TGTGCCAGCAGCTACGGGACTAGCGTAAGATTC. The chain employs TRBV5-6 and TRBJ2-7, with 10 nucleotides matching TRBD2. Germline V gene sequence: CDR1 SGHDT, CDR2 YYEEEE. CDR3 length: 11 residues.

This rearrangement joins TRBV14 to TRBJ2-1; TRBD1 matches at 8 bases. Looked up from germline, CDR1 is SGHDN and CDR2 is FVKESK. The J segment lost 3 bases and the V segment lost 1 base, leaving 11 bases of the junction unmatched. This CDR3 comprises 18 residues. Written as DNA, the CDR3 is TGTGCCAGCAGCCAAGGCCAGGACAGGGTTTATGGCTACAATGAGCAGTTCTTC. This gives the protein CASSQGQDRVYGYNEQFF.

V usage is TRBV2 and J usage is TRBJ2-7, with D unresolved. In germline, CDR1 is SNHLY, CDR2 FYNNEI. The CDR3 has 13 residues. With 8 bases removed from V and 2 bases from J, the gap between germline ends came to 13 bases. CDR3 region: CASRGQITYEQYF. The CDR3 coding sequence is TGTGCCAGCCGAGGCCAGATTACCTACGAGCAGTACTTC. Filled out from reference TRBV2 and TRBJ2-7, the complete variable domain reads EPEVTQTPSHQVTQMGQEVILRCVPISNHLYFYWYRQILGQKVEFLVSFYNNEISEKSEIFDDQFSVERPDGSNFTLKIRSTKLEDSAMYFCASRGQITYEQYFGPGTRLTVT.

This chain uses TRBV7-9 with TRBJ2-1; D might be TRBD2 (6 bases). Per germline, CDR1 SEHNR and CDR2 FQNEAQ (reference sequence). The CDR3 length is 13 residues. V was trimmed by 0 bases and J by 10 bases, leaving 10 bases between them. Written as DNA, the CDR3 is TGTGCCAGCAGCTTAGCGGCGGGACTCGAGCAGTTCTTC. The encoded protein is CASSLAAGLEQFF.

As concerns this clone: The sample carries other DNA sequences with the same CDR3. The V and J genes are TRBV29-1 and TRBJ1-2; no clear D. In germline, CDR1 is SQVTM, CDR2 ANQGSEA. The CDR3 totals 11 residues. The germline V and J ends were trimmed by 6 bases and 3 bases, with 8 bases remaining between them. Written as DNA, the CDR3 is TGCAGCGTAGTAGGAGACTATGGCTACACCTTC. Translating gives CSVVGDYGYTF.

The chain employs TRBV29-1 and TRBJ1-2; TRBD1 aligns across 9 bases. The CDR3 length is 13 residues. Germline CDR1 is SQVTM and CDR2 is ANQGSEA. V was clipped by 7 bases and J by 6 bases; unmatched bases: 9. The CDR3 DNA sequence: TGCAGCGCAGTAACAGGGGGCGACGATGGCTACACCTTC. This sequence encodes CSAVTGGDDGYTF. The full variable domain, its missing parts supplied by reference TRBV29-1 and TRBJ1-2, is SAVISQKPSRDICQRGTSLTIQCQVDSQVTMMFWYRQQPGQSLTLIATANQGSEATYESGFVIDKFPISRPNLTFSTLTVSNMSPEDSSIYLCSAVTGGDDGYTFGSGTRLTVV.

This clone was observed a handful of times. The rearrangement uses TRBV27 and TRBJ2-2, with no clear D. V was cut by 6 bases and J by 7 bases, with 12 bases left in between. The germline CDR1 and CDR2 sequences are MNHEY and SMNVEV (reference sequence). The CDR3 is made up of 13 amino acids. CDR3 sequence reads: CASSPIWVGELFF. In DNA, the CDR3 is TGTGCCAGCAGCCCAATTTGGGTCGGGGAGCTGTTTTTT.

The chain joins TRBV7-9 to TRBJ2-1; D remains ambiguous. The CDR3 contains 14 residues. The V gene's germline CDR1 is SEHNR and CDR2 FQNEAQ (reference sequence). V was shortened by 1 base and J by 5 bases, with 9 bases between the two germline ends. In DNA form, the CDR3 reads TGTGCCAGCAGCTTAGATCTTTTCGACAATGAGCAGTTCTTC. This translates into CASSLDLFDNEQFF.

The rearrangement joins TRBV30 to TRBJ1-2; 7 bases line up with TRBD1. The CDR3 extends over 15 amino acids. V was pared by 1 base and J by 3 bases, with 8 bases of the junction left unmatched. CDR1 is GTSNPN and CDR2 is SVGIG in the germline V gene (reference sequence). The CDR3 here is CAWSDSGTEYYGYTF. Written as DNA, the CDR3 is TGTGCCTGGAGTGACTCCGGGACAGAATACTATGGCTACACCTTC.

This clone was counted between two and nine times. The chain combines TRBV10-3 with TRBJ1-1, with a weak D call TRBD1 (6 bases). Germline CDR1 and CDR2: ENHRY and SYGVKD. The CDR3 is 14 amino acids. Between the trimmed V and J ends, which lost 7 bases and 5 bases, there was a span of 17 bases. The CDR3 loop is CAINRDILGTEAFF. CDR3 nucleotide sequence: TGTGCCATCAATAGGGACATTTTGGGTACTGAAGCTTTCTTT.